Listed below are T cell receptor beta chains from one sample, sequenced in a study of blood T cell repertoires in COVID-19. Assay: immunoSEQ multiplex PCR; the TCRdb copy retains only in-frame clones and omits some. The sample yields approximately 210,000 clones, about 85% seen once. The material sequenced was peripheral blood. The source is a man in his 60s with COVID-19, enrolled during active disease. Both conserved end residues are part of each CDR3. Fields, in order: J gene, D gene, clone size, V gene, CDR3 protein, CDR3 DNA. The D gene is left open where the match is weak. A row's size may be missing; if present it is once, few, many or a size class.

J: TRBJ2-7; D: -; size: -; V: TRBV5-6; CDR3: CASSLSGLYEQYF; DNA: TGTGCCAGCAGCTTGTCAGGGCTCTACGAGCAGTACTTC
J: TRBJ2-4; D: TRBD1; size: -; V: TRBV7-3; CDR3: CASSNSGTGGLLTELAKNIQYF; DNA: TGTGCCAGCAGTAATTCCGGGACAGGGGGCCTTCTTACGGAGCTAGCCAAAAACATTCAGTACTTC
J: TRBJ2-1; D: TRBD2; size: once; V: TRBV4-1; CDR3: CASSRLPGGGGNEQFF; DNA: TGCGCCAGCAGCCGGCTTCCTGGCGGGGGGGGAAATGAGCAGTTCTTC
J: TRBJ2-1; D: -; size: -; V: TRBV9; CDR3: CASSVDASSYNEQFF; DNA: TGTGCCAGCAGCGTAGACGCGAGCTCCTACAATGAGCAGTTCTTC
J: TRBJ1-1; D: -; size: -; V: TRBV20-1; CDR3: CSASTGPEAFF; DNA: TGCAGTGCTTCTACAGGGCCTGAAGCTTTCTTT
J: TRBJ2-1; D: -; size: -; V: TRBV2; CDR3: CAPRTGSSYNEQFF; DNA: TGTGCCCCCCGAACAGGGAGCTCCTACAATGAGCAGTTCTTC
J: TRBJ1-1; D: TRBD1; size: few; V: TRBV13; CDR3: CASSLLTGQGSVTEAFF; DNA: TGTGCCAGCAGCTTACTGACTGGACAGGGAAGCGTCACTGAAGCTTTCTTT
J: TRBJ1-6; D: -; size: -; V: TRBV30; CDR3: CAWSFEGGGSPLHF; DNA: TGTGCCTGGAGTTTCGAAGGGGGTGGTTCACCCCTCCACTTT
J: TRBJ2-1; D: TRBD1; size: -; V: TRBV7-2; CDR3: CASSPRGRGRYNEQFF; DNA: TGTGCCAGCAGCCCCCGCGGCAGGGGGCGTTACAATGAGCAGTTCTTC
J: TRBJ1-2; D: -; size: -; V: TRBV3-1/TRBV3-2; CDR3: CASSQDRGANYGYTF; DNA: TGTGCCAGCAGCCAAGACAGGGGCGCTAACTATGGCTACACCTTC
J: TRBJ2-1; D: -; size: -; V: TRBV7-9; CDR3: CASSFLQGFRSNEQFF; DNA: TGTGCCAGCAGCTTCCTACAGGGATTCCGTAGCAATGAGCAGTTCTTC
J: TRBJ2-1; D: -; size: -; V: TRBV7-6; CDR3: CASSLGQDFYNEQFF; DNA: TGTGCCAGCAGCTTGGGTCAAGACTTCTACAATGAGCAGTTCTTC
J: TRBJ2-3; D: -; size: -; V: TRBV19; CDR3: CASREQGRRTDTQYF; DNA: TGTGCCAGTAGGGAACAGGGGAGGCGCACAGATACGCAGTATTTT
J: TRBJ1-5; D: -; size: -; V: TRBV4-2; CDR3: CASSQDLQGQPQHF; DNA: TGTGCCAGCAGCCAAGATCTTCAGGGGCAGCCCCAGCATTTT
J: TRBJ1-1; D: -; size: -; V: TRBV13; CDR3: CASSRGEGLRRGAFF; DNA: TGTGCCAGCAGCAGAGGTGAAGGTCTCCGAAGGGGGGCTTTCTTT
J: TRBJ1-5; D: -; size: -; V: TRBV28; CDR3: CASSLWGGTVNQPQHF; DNA: TGTGCCAGCAGTTTATGGGGGGGAACTGTTAATCAGCCCCAGCATTTT
J: TRBJ1-2; D: TRBD1; size: once; V: TRBV2; CDR3: CASSWDRGSYGYTF; DNA: TGTGCCAGCAGTTGGGACAGGGGGAGCTATGGCTACACCTTC
J: TRBJ2-5; D: TRBD2; size: -; V: TRBV7-9; CDR3: CASSLTAGAGETQYF; DNA: TGTGCCAGCAGCTTAACAGCGGGGGCGGGGGAGACCCAGTACTTC
J: TRBJ2-7; D: TRBD1; size: -; V: TRBV28; CDR3: CASISGGRVISYEQYF; DNA: TGTGCCAGCATCTCAGGGGGCAGGGTTATCTCCTACGAGCAGTACTTC
J: TRBJ2-5; D: -; size: -; V: TRBV27; CDR3: CASSLGTMETQYF; DNA: TGTGCCAGCAGTTTAGGGACAATGGAGACCCAGTACTTC
J: TRBJ1-2; D: TRBD1; size: -; V: TRBV6-6; CDR3: CASSQQGKFWGYTF; DNA: TGTGCCAGCAGTCAACAGGGGAAGTTTTGGGGCTACACCTTC
J: TRBJ1-1; D: -; size: -; V: TRBV18; CDR3: CASSPNPGNTEAFF; DNA: TGTGCCAGCTCACCAAATCCGGGTAACACTGAAGCTTTCTTT
J: TRBJ2-1; D: TRBD1; size: -; V: TRBV13; CDR3: CASSLGQGASNEQFF; DNA: TGTGCCAGCAGCCTCGGACAGGGGGCTAGCAATGAGCAGTTCTTC
J: TRBJ2-3; D: -; size: once; V: TRBV5-1; CDR3: CASSPLQRGGYADTQYF; DNA: TGCGCCAGCAGCCCTCTTCAGAGGGGGGGGTACGCAGATACGCAGTATTTT
J: TRBJ1-2; D: -; size: -; V: TRBV11-3; CDR3: CASSPRGGLAYGYTF; DNA: TGTGCCAGCAGCCCTAGGGGGGGTTTAGCCTATGGCTACACCTTC
J: TRBJ1-6; D: TRBD1; size: -; V: TRBV12-3/TRBV12-4; CDR3: CASTKGASPLHF; DNA: TGTGCCAGCACAAAGGGGGCTTCACCCCTCCACTTT
J: TRBJ2-7; D: -; size: -; V: TRBV5-1; CDR3: CASSLGFGGSYEQYF; DNA: TGCGCCAGCAGCTTGGGTTTTGGGGGCTCCTACGAGCAGTACTTC
J: TRBJ1-3; D: -; size: -; V: TRBV6-1; CDR3: CASSEGQGSSGNTIYF; DNA: TGTGCCAGCAGTGAAGGGCAGGGGTCCTCTGGAAACACCATATATTTT